Listed below are T cell receptor beta chains from one sample, sequenced in a study of vaccination effects on CD4 cells after COVID-19. Some clones are missing from TCRdb's copy, which holds only in-frame ones; the method was immunoSEQ multiplex PCR. This table holds around 37,000 clones, around 79% found once. These receptors' antigens are unknown. The sequencing used CD4+ T cells from PBMCs cultured without peptide, collected before COVID-19 vaccination. The receptors stem from a human donor who received a COVID-19 vaccine. Both conserved end residues are trimmed from each CDR3. For some rows the clone size is stated as once, few or many, or as a class when expanded; others skip it.

AGQGTEAF	-	TRBV30	TRBJ1-1
ASSTTGGIGYT	-	TRBV14	TRBJ1-2
ASRDVGRGYT	-	TRBV12-3/TRBV12-4	TRBJ1-2
ASSQGDYEQY	-	TRBV5-1	TRBJ2-7
ASSLVQGSTSYEQY	-	TRBV7-9	TRBJ2-7
ASSLGAGSSYNEQF	-	TRBV5-1	TRBJ2-1
ASSQARGASGNTIY	-	TRBV4-3	TRBJ1-3
ASVSLSGRGKF	-	TRBV2	TRBJ2-1
ASREGQADYGYT	-	TRBV19	TRBJ1-2
ASSPRRSQGNEQF	-	TRBV19	TRBJ2-1
ASSQVETGPFGEAF	-	TRBV4-2	TRBJ1-1
ASSLGANYEQY	-	TRBV5-6	TRBJ2-7
ASSQDRDRGSNSPLH	few	TRBV4-1	TRBJ1-6
ASSQEVLRGAF	-	TRBV3-1/TRBV3-2	TRBJ1-1
ASSLGGAGELF	-	TRBV7-2	TRBJ2-2
ASHWGLAGVARSTDTQY	-	TRBV18	TRBJ2-3
ASSPDRAGGYT	-	TRBV3-1/TRBV3-2	TRBJ1-2
ASSYTAGGRTDTQY	-	TRBV6-5	TRBJ2-3
ASSLQQNTEAF	-	TRBV7-9	TRBJ1-1
ASTLQGEETQY	-	TRBV5-1	TRBJ2-5
SGPPEEAF	-	TRBV20-1	TRBJ1-1
ASSLAVGGRGNVVNQPQH	-	TRBV7-2	TRBJ1-5
ASKGAAKNIQY	-	TRBV28	TRBJ2-4
ASSWGGLAASTDTQY	-	TRBV5-5	TRBJ2-3
ASSSGGGTSREAF	-	TRBV4-1	TRBJ1-1
ASSLREEEKLF	-	TRBV5-6	TRBJ1-4
ASSLDRGGSTDTQY	-	TRBV4-1	TRBJ2-3
ASSLGAGGDEQF	few	TRBV5-1	TRBJ2-1
AWSVPRTSGGHEQF	-	TRBV30	TRBJ2-1
ASSQGSGPGPNYGYT	-	TRBV4-3	TRBJ1-2
ASRGAGANVLT	-	TRBV6-5	TRBJ2-6
ASTASGGRWETQY	-	TRBV27	TRBJ2-5
ASRADYEQY	-	TRBV6-5	TRBJ2-7
ASSLGQGYSYEQY	-	TRBV5-1	TRBJ2-7
ASSPYSGEGQF	-	TRBV28	TRBJ2-1
ASSSHIRDTYSYEQY	-	TRBV27	TRBJ2-7
ASSPGFYGYT	few	TRBV12-3/TRBV12-4	TRBJ1-2
ASSETRNYGYT	-	TRBV5-4	TRBJ1-2
ASRRLVATNEKLF	-	TRBV28	TRBJ1-4
ASSLLMKPLH	-	TRBV7-8	TRBJ1-6
ASIRDTSTDTQY	-	TRBV5-4	TRBJ2-3